The rows below give T cell receptor beta chains drawn from one sample of a study of cytomegalovirus exposure and HLA in healthy donors. The method was immunoSEQ multiplex PCR; TCRdb's version includes in-frame clones alone and lacks a portion of them. The table lists some 120,000 clones, 9.5% of them singletons, with approximately 3% in the top ten. The sample consisted of PBMCs. Source of these receptors: a man aged 25 to 40 in good health and CMV-seronegative. Each CDR3 is given with its conserved first and last residue. Fields, in order: CDR3 length, clone size, V gene, J gene, D gene, CDR3 protein, CDR3 DNA. D genes are given only for firm matches. Only part of the rows carry a size: once, few, many, or a class if the clone is expanded.

len: 15; abundance: -; v_gene: TRBV7-2; j_gene: TRBJ2-2; d_gene: -; CDR3aa: CASSPAGQNTGELFF; CDR3nt: TGTGCCAGCAGCCCCGCTGGACAAAACACCGGGGAGCTGTTTTTT
len: 14; abundance: -; v_gene: TRBV11-2; j_gene: TRBJ2-5; d_gene: -; CDR3aa: CASSPNAGRETQYF; CDR3nt: TGTGCCAGCAGCCCGAACGCGGGGCGAGAGACCCAGTACTTC
len: 14; abundance: few; v_gene: TRBV25-1; j_gene: TRBJ1-2; d_gene: TRBD1; CDR3aa: CASQEGQGIYGYTF; CDR3nt: TGTGCCAGCCAAGAGGGACAGGGGATATATGGCTACACCTTC
len: 16; abundance: -; v_gene: TRBV19; j_gene: TRBJ1-1; d_gene: TRBD1; CDR3aa: CASTRREGQGGPEAFF; CDR3nt: TGTGCCAGTACCCGAAGGGAGGGACAGGGAGGACCTGAAGCTTTCTTT
len: 19; abundance: -; v_gene: TRBV7-2; j_gene: TRBJ2-2; d_gene: TRBD2; CDR3aa: CASSSTPGTSGGITGELFF; CDR3nt: TGTGCCAGCAGCTCTACCCCCGGGACTAGCGGGGGGATCACCGGGGAGCTGTTTTTT
len: 16; abundance: few; v_gene: TRBV28; j_gene: TRBJ2-1; d_gene: TRBD2; CDR3aa: CASSPIAGALNNEQFF; CDR3nt: TGTGCCAGCAGTCCCATAGCGGGAGCTCTGAACAATGAGCAGTTCTTC
len: 14; abundance: -; v_gene: TRBV27; j_gene: TRBJ2-1; d_gene: -; CDR3aa: CASSFQSTYNEQFF; CDR3nt: TGTGCCAGCAGTTTCCAGTCCACGTACAATGAGCAGTTCTTC
len: 15; abundance: -; v_gene: TRBV5-1; j_gene: TRBJ2-7; d_gene: TRBD1; CDR3aa: CASSPGQVFDYEQYF; CDR3nt: TGCGCCAGCAGCCCCGGACAGGTTTTTGACTACGAGCAGTACTTC
len: 15; abundance: few; v_gene: TRBV19; j_gene: TRBJ2-7; d_gene: TRBD1; CDR3aa: CASSNLQGARYEQYF; CDR3nt: TGTGCCAGTAGTAACCTACAGGGGGCGCGTTACGAGCAGTACTTC
len: 15; abundance: -; v_gene: TRBV10-3; j_gene: TRBJ2-6; d_gene: -; CDR3aa: CAISVQGPGANVLTF; CDR3nt: TGTGCCATCAGTGTTCAGGGCCCTGGGGCCAACGTCCTGACTTTC
len: 12; abundance: few; v_gene: TRBV27; j_gene: TRBJ1-1; d_gene: -; CDR3aa: CASSTADTEAFF; CDR3nt: TGTGCCAGCAGCACAGCTGACACTGAAGCTTTCTTT
len: 15; abundance: -; v_gene: TRBV9; j_gene: TRBJ1-1; d_gene: TRBD1; CDR3aa: CASSVGDSFNTEAFF; CDR3nt: TGTGCCAGCAGCGTAGGGGACAGCTTTAACACTGAAGCTTTCTTT
len: 17; abundance: -; v_gene: TRBV7-6; j_gene: TRBJ2-3; d_gene: TRBD2; CDR3aa: CASSLVGLAGVGDTQYF; CDR3nt: TGTGCCAGCAGCTTAGTAGGACTAGCGGGAGTGGGAGATACGCAGTATTTT
len: 14; abundance: -; v_gene: TRBV9; j_gene: TRBJ2-7; d_gene: TRBD1; CDR3aa: CASSVGTADYEQYF; CDR3nt: TGTGCCAGCAGCGTCGGGACAGCCGACTACGAGCAGTACTTC
len: 13; abundance: -; v_gene: TRBV7-8; j_gene: TRBJ1-5; d_gene: TRBD1; CDR3aa: CASSYQGDQPQHF; CDR3nt: TGTGCCAGCAGCTACCAGGGGGATCAGCCCCAGCATTTT
len: 15; abundance: -; v_gene: TRBV9; j_gene: TRBJ1-1; d_gene: -; CDR3aa: CASTTEGGMNTEAFF; CDR3nt: TGTGCCAGCACCACCGAGGGGGGGATGAACACTGAAGCTTTCTTT
len: 16; abundance: -; v_gene: TRBV7-8; j_gene: TRBJ2-3; d_gene: TRBD2; CDR3aa: CASSLRGRAGTDTQYF; CDR3nt: TGTGCCAGCAGCTTGAGAGGGAGGGCCGGGACAGATACGCAGTATTTT
len: 14; abundance: -; v_gene: TRBV30; j_gene: TRBJ2-7; d_gene: -; CDR3aa: CASSAGATSYEQYF; CDR3nt: TGTGCCTCCTCAGCGGGTGCCACCTCCTACGAGCAGTACTTC
len: 19; abundance: -; v_gene: TRBV10-3; j_gene: TRBJ1-3; d_gene: -; CDR3aa: CAISESRARDGSSGNTIYF; CDR3nt: TGTGCCATCAGTGAGTCGAGGGCCAGGGACGGGAGCTCTGGAAACACCATATATTTT
len: 14; abundance: few; v_gene: TRBV7-9; j_gene: TRBJ2-1; d_gene: -; CDR3aa: CASSRLGAGNEQFF; CDR3nt: TGTGCCAGCAGCCGTCTGGGCGCCGGCAATGAGCAGTTCTTC
len: 11; abundance: -; v_gene: TRBV19; j_gene: TRBJ1-1; d_gene: -; CDR3aa: CASKQWTEAFF; CDR3nt: TGTGCCAGCAAGCAATGGACTGAAGCTTTCTTT
len: 16; abundance: -; v_gene: TRBV18; j_gene: TRBJ1-1; d_gene: TRBD1; CDR3aa: CASSPIRTGPNTEAFF; CDR3nt: TGTGCCAGCTCACCAATTCGGACAGGCCCAAACACTGAAGCTTTCTTT
len: 15; abundance: few; v_gene: TRBV7-3; j_gene: TRBJ2-7; d_gene: TRBD2; CDR3aa: CASSQTSGSFYEQYF; CDR3nt: TGTGCCAGCAGCCAGACTAGCGGGAGTTTTTACGAGCAGTACTTC